This TCR beta chain was observed in a study of metastatic and nonmetastatic thyroid tumors. Study as a whole: Repertoires of blood and of tissue (tumor or nodule) from malignant and benign thyroid patients were compared.

There are many counts of this clone. Per the original methods: The distant-metastasis classifier for papillary thyroid cancer was built from CDR3 differences across clinicopathological groups. MiXCR re-clonotyped the PCR reads for TCRdb. The V and J calls and clone size come from TCRdb's table, not from the authors' own analysis. The table includes over 70,000 clones, 18% detected once. Germline-derived CDR1 and CDR2 are ENHRY and SYGVKD. The V gene end was trimmed by 6 bases and the J gene end by 7 bases; junction bases not matched to a gene: 9. The length of the CDR3 is 17 residues. Thyroid surgery had not been preceded by any treatment in any patient.

Input material: blood. The TCR originated in a female donor with papillary thyroid cancer or a benign thyroid nodule (not recorded which). Some clones in this sample may be carry-over from other donors' samples. The V call is TRBV10-3, the J call TRBJ2-1; 16 bases match TRBD2. In nucleotides, the CDR3 is TGTGCCATCAGGGGGACTAGCGGGAGGGCCTGGGAAAATGAGCAGTTCTTC. Translating it yields CAIRGTSGRAWENEQFF.